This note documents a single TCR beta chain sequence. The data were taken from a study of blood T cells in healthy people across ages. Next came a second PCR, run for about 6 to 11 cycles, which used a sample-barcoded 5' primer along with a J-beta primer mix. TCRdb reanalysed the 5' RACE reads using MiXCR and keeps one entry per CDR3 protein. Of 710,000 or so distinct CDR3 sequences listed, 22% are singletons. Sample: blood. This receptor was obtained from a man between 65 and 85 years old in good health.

CDR3 amino acids: CASSLLGTSQRDEQFF. CDR3 in DNA: TGTGCCAGCAGCTTATTGGGAACTAGCCAGAGAGATGAGCAGTTCTTC. V is TRBV7-9 and J is TRBJ2-5, with D maybe TRBD2 (6 bases). The better agreement between TRBJ2-1 and the DNA end casts doubt on the J call. This CDR3 spans 16 amino acids. Germline assignment: CDR1 SEHNR and CDR2 FQNEAQ (reference sequence).